What follows is one T cell receptor beta chain and its context. Its antigen is still unknown. These data are taken from a study of cytomegalovirus exposure and HLA in healthy donors. Whole-study findings and limits: Presence/absence analyses took donor sequencing depth as roughly uniform. Researchers left out some V segments, among them TRBV6-2 and TRBV6-3, as indistinguishable. According to an earlier analysis, most TCR beta V segments yielded productive rearrangements about 90% or about 30% of the time.

This CDR3 is built from 15 residues. Germline assignment: CDR1 MDHEN and CDR2 SYDVKM. V trimming: 9 bases; J trimming: 8 bases; junction bases outside the gene matches: 15. Researchers ran the PCR with 60 Vbeta and 13 Jbeta primers. The repertoire was sequenced with immunoSEQ multiplex PCR; TCRdb's copy has only in-frame clones and lacks some. The repertoire holds about 200,000 clones, around 87% seen once, with roughly 1.3% in the top ten. The TCR was taken from a man younger than 45 in good health and CMV-seronegative. This chain connects TRBV28 to TRBJ2-1; TRBD2 matches at 8 bases. The sequencing input was PBMCs. The CDR3 sequence is CASHYDGTRGDEQFF. Written as DNA, the CDR3 is TGTGCCAGTCACTATGACGGGACTAGAGGGGATGAGCAGTTCTTC.